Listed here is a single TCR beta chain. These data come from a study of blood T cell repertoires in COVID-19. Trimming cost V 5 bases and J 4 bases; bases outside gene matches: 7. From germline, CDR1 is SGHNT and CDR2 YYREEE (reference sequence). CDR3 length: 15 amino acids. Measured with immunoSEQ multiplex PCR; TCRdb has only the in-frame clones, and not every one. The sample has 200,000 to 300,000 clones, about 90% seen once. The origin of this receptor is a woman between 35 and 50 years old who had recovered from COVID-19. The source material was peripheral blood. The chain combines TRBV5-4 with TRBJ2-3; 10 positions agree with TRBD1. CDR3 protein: CASRSTGGSSDTQYF. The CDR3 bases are TGTGCCAGCAGATCGACAGGGGGCAGTTCAGATACGCAGTATTTT.